These 24 T cell receptor beta chains share one sample of origin, sequenced in a study of blood T cell repertoires in COVID-19. Data came from immunoSEQ multiplex PCR; TCRdb stores just in-frame clones and leaves some out. Among around 250,000 clones listed, 86% were seen once. The material sequenced was peripheral blood. The origin of the receptors is a man at least 80 years old with acute or convalescent COVID-19.

The chain combines TRBV7-2 with TRBJ1-5; tentative D call: TRBD1 (5 bases). The CDR3 covers 18 residues. Looked up from germline, CDR1 is SGHTA and CDR2 is FQGNSA. Deletions cut 4 bases from V and 0 bases from J, with 19 bases between. CDR3: CASSSGKGWDYSNQPQHF. The CDR3 DNA reads TGTGCCAGCAGCTCCGGCAAGGGTTGGGACTATAGCAATCAGCCCCAGCATTTT.

The V and J genes are TRBV7-3 and TRBJ1-2; the D gene is possibly TRBD1 (5 bases). V gave up 0 bases and J gave up 1 base, with 12 bases separating them. CDR1 and CDR2 from the germline V gene are SGHTA and FQGTGA. The CDR3 has 16 amino acids. CDR3 loop: CASSLTSGGGNYGYTF. CDR3 DNA sequence: TGTGCCAGCAGCTTAACAAGCGGGGGAGGTAACTATGGCTACACCTTC.

This clone has only one observation. The chain couples TRBV15 to TRBJ2-1, with 10 bases lining up with TRBD1. V lost 6 bases, J lost 9 bases, and 8 bases stayed unmatched. Germline CDR1 LNHNV, CDR2 YYDKDF (reference sequence). The CDR3 has 14 residues. The CDR3 DNA sequence: TGTGCCACCAGAACCGGGACAGGGGCAGTTGAGCAGTTCTTC. Residues: CATRTGTGAVEQFF.

Concerning this clone: A junction boundary mismatches the germline segment, possibly from a read error. CDR3 region: CASSLGLAGGSVDTQYF. The CDR3 nucleotides read TGTGCTAGCAGCTTAGGCCTCGCAGGGGGCTCGGTAGATACGCAGTATTTT. The chain uses TRBV7-7 and TRBJ2-3; 8 positions agree with TRBD1. The CDR3 has 17 amino acids. Germline CDR1 reads SSHAT; CDR2 reads FNYEAQ (reference sequence).

CDR3 nucleotides: TGTGCCAGCAGCCTTGGGGGGCAGCCCCAGCATTTT. This encodes CASSLGGQPQHF. V gene TRBV6-5 combines with J gene TRBJ1-5; possible D gene TRBD1, 5 bases. The CDR3 spans 12 residues. Germline V gives CDR1 MNHEY, CDR2 SVGAGI. Trimming cost V 6 bases and J 7 bases, with 10 bases left between them.

The V gene is TRBV29-1, the J gene TRBJ2-4; D is unclear. The CDR3 is 14 amino acids. CDR1 is SQVTM and CDR2 is ANQGSEA in the germline V gene. With 2 bases removed from V and 0 bases from J, the gap between germline ends came to 8 bases. The CDR3 DNA reads as TGCAGCGTTGAATCAGGTCTAGCCAAAAACATTCAGTACTTC. Translated: CSVESGLAKNIQYF.

The chain joins TRBV5-4 to TRBJ1-6; no definite D call. The V gene's germline CDR1 is SGHNT and CDR2 YYREEE (reference sequence). V was cut by 9 bases and J by 2 bases, with 21 bases left in between. The CDR3 is made up of 17 amino acids. The CDR3: CAIHPLGRGTYNSPLHF. CDR3 DNA: TGTGCCATCCATCCTCTCGGGCGGGGTACCTATAATTCACCCCTCCACTTT.

V and J are TRBV24-1 and TRBJ2-1, with 7 bases aligning to TRBD1. The germline V gene encodes CDR1 KGHDR and CDR2 SFDVKD. V shed 7 bases, J shed 1 base, and the junction held 9 bases outside the gene matches. CDR3 size: 16 residues. As DNA, the CDR3 is TGTGCCACCAGAAATTCCGGGACAGCTTCCTACAATGAGCAGTTCTTC. It codes for CATRNSGTASYNEQFF.

This chain links TRBV18 with TRBJ2-7, with TRBD1 identical over 7 bases. Germline V gene data show CDR1 as KGHSH and CDR2 as LQKENI. This CDR3 comprises 14 residues. Germline trimming cut 3 bases from V and 6 bases from J; bases unmatched to any gene: 8. As DNA, the CDR3 is TGTGCCAGCTCACCTTCCCAGACAGGGTCCGAGCAGTACTTC. Its protein is CASSPSQTGSEQYF. Full variable domain (remainder filled in from reference TRBV18 and TRBJ2-7): NAGVMQNPRHLVRRRGQEARLRCSPMKGHSHVYWYRQLPEEGLKFMVYLQKENIIDESGMPKERFSAEFPKEGPSILRIQQVVRGDSAAYFCASSPSQTGSEQYFGPGTRLTVT.

This rearrangement joins TRBV5-5 to TRBJ2-3; a possible D gene is TRBD2 (5 bases). V lost 3 bases and J 0 bases, leaving 11 bases between the germline ends. The CDR3 sequence is 15 residues long. CDR1 is SGHKS, CDR2 YYEKEE, per germline (reference sequence). The CDR3 sequence is CASSSSRTSTDTQYF. DNA of the CDR3: TGTGCCAGCAGCTCTAGCAGAACTAGCACAGATACGCAGTATTTT.

V is TRBV2 and J is TRBJ2-7; 7 bases match TRBD2. Germline loops: CDR1 SNHLY, CDR2 FYNNEI. V gave up 6 bases and J gave up 3 bases; unmatched junction bases: 5. The CDR3 has 13 amino acids. CDR3 residues: CASRRLAVYEQYF. The CDR3 DNA sequence: TGTGCCAGCAGAAGGCTAGCGGTCTACGAGCAGTACTTC.

This chain connects TRBV7-2 to TRBJ2-7; D gene uncertain. The CDR3 has 13 residues. Germline CDR1 SGHTA, CDR2 FQGNSA. Trimming removed 2 bases at V and 3 bases at J, with 8 bases between. Written as DNA, the CDR3 is TGTGCCAGCAGCTTAAATAGAAACTACGAGCAGTACTTC. Its translation: CASSLNRNYEQYF.

The rearrangement uses TRBV4-2 and TRBJ2-3, with 8 bases that match TRBD2. Trimming at V came to 4 bases and at J to 3 bases, leaving 9 bases not matched to a gene. Germline CDR1 is LGHNA and CDR2 is YNFKEQ. This CDR3 has 16 residues. CDR3 DNA sequence: TGTGCCAGCAGCCGAGAAGCGGGAGCGGGGACAGATACGCAGTATTTT. Amino acids: CASSREAGAGTDTQYF.

V is TRBV12-3 or TRBV12-4 and J is TRBJ2-1, with D possibly TRBD2 on 5 matching bases. The CDR3 runs 13 residues. Trimming left V 6 bases short and J 9 bases short, with 15 bases between. This chain's CDR3 is CASSLLREREQFF. CDR3 bases: TGTGCCAGCAGCCTTCTACGGGAACGTGAGCAGTTCTTC.

The rearrangement uses TRBV7-8 and TRBJ2-1, with 7 bases fitting TRBD2. The CDR3 has 15 amino acids. The ends lost 4 bases at V and 0 bases at J; junction bases unmatched: 3. The germline V gene encodes CDR1 SGHVS and CDR2 FQNEAQ. CDR3 nucleotide sequence: TGTGCCAGCAGCTCCGGGAGGAGCTCCTACAATGAGCAGTTCTTC. It translates to CASSSGRSSYNEQFF.

This sequence joins TRBV28 and TRBJ2-7; no clear D gene. V shed 3 bases and J shed 2 bases, with 8 bases lying between them. The germline V gene encodes CDR1 MDHEN and CDR2 SYDVKM. This CDR3 is built from 13 residues. The CDR3 DNA reads as TGTGCCAGCAGTTTGGCCCCGACCTACGAGCAGTACTTC. Its translation is CASSLAPTYEQYF.

The chain uses TRBV5-4 and TRBJ1-2; TRBD1 agrees at 7 bases. The ends lost 3 bases at V and 3 bases at J; junction bases unmatched: 8. Germline V CDR1 and CDR2: SGHNT, YYREEE (reference sequence). The CDR3 is made up of 15 amino acids. The CDR3 is CASSYRQGTDYGYTF. CDR3 in DNA: TGTGCCAGCAGCTACCGACAGGGTACGGACTATGGCTACACCTTC.

V gene TRBV20-1 combines with J gene TRBJ2-7, with D possibly TRBD1 on 6 matching bases. V gave up 3 bases and J gave up 2 bases, with 17 bases separating them. The CDR3 sequence is 15 residues long. Germline values: CDR1 DFQATT, CDR2 SNEGSKA (reference sequence). The DNA of the CDR3 is TGCAGTGCTAGTCCCGGTACAGGGAGTCCCTACGAGCAGTACTTC. It is translated as CSASPGTGSPYEQYF.

The V and J genes are TRBV4-1 and TRBJ1-1; no clear D gene. The CDR3 length is 14 residues. V shed 0 bases and J shed 1 base, with 6 bases lying between them. Germline lookup yields CDR1 MGHRA and CDR2 YSYEKL. CDR3 loop: CASSQERGNTEAFF. The CDR3 DNA reads TGCGCCAGCAGCCAAGAACGGGGGAACACTGAAGCTTTCTTT.

The sample holds one count of this clone. The chain couples TRBV25-1 to TRBJ2-1; 9 positions agree with TRBD1. The V segment lost 2 bases and the J segment 8 bases; nucleotides outside the gene matches: 10. Germline V lookup: CDR1 MGHDK, CDR2 SYGVNS. The CDR3 is made up of 16 amino acids. Here the CDR3 DNA reads TGTGCCAGCAGTGAAGTCCGGACAGGGGATAGGGATGAGCAGTTCTTC. Its translation: CASSEVRTGDRDEQFF.

J is TRBJ2-7 and V is TRBV9, with 15 bases that match TRBD2. V was clipped by 4 bases and J by 7 bases; unmatched bases: 6. CDR3 length equals 15 residues. CDR1 is SGDLS, CDR2 YYNGEE, per germline. The CDR3 protein is CASSYRGLAGGEQYF. The CDR3 DNA reads as TGTGCCAGCAGCTACAGGGGACTAGCGGGAGGTGAGCAGTACTTC. Full variable domain (rest looked up from reference TRBV9 and TRBJ2-7): DSGVTQTPKHLITATGQRVTLRCSPRSGDLSVYWYQQSLDQGLQFLIQYYNGEERAKGNILERFSAQQFPDLHSELNLSSLELGDSALYFCASSYRGLAGGEQYFGPGTRLTVT.

The rearrangement uses TRBV6-4 and TRBJ2-1, with 10 bases aligning to TRBD2. This CDR3 spans 14 amino acids. V was pared by 6 bases and J by 5 bases, with 4 bases of the junction left unmatched. Germline CDR1 and CDR2: MRHNA and SNTAGT. CDR3 sequence reads: CASSGGLANNEQFF. The CDR3 coding sequence is TGTGCCAGCAGCGGGGGACTAGCGAACAATGAGCAGTTCTTC.

V usage is TRBV5-1 and J usage is TRBJ1-1, with D unresolved. The CDR3 is 13 residues long. V was clipped by 4 bases and J by 1 base, with 8 bases between them. CDR1 is SGHRS and CDR2 is YFSETQ in the germline V gene. The CDR3 DNA follows: TGCGCCAGCAGCCCAAACACGAACACTGAAGCTTTCTTT. This codes for CASSPNTNTEAFF.

V gene TRBV7-6 combines with J gene TRBJ2-6; 8 nucleotides agree with TRBD1. The germline V gene has CDR1 SGHVS and CDR2 FNYEAQ. CDR3 length: 18 residues. The V gene end was trimmed by 5 bases and the J gene end by 0 bases; junction bases not matched to a gene: 9. The CDR3 coding sequence is TGTGCCAGCAGCCCGCCAGGGACAGGTAGCTCTGGGGCCAACGTCCTGACTTTC. Amino acid sequence: CASSPPGTGSSGANVLTF.